Listed here are 15 T cell receptor beta chains from one sample, sequenced in a study of blood T cell repertoires in COVID-19. Measured with immunoSEQ multiplex PCR; TCRdb has only the in-frame clones, and not every one. The sample lists about 68,000 clones, around 83% occurring once. Sequencing was done on a sample of peripheral blood. These receptor sequences come from a man aged 50 to 60 with acute or convalescent COVID-19.

The chain has TRBV28 and TRBJ2-2, with 8 bases lining up with TRBD2. Germline V gives CDR1 MDHEN, CDR2 SYDVKM. The ends lost 4 bases at V and 4 bases at J; junction bases unmatched: 8. The CDR3 contains 16 residues. For the CDR3, the DNA is TGTGCCAGCAGTTCCCCGAGCGGGAGTGTCACCGGGGAGCTGTTTTTT. It yields the protein CASSSPSGSVTGELFF.

The rearrangement joins TRBV6-5 to TRBJ1-3; possible D gene TRBD1, 6 bases. Trimming removed 5 bases at V and 3 bases at J, with 8 bases between. The germline gives CDR1 MNHEY, CDR2 SVGAGI. This CDR3 region has 13 residues. The CDR3 sequence: CASSRGGGNTIYF. CDR3 sequence (DNA): TGTGCCAGCAGTAGGGGGGGTGGAAACACCATATATTTT.

V gene TRBV3-1 (or the pseudogene TRBV3-2) combines with J gene TRBJ2-3; no reliable D call. Germline CDR1 LGHDT, CDR2 YNNKEL (reference sequence). Trimming removed 4 bases from V and 0 bases from J, with 11 bases in between. The CDR3 spans 15 residues. The CDR3 DNA follows: TGTGCCAGCAGCCGAGGCACAACTAGCACAGATACGCAGTATTTT. The encoded protein is CASSRGTTSTDTQYF.

The chain is built from TRBV30 and TRBJ2-7, with 10 bases identical to TRBD1. CDR3 size: 13 residues. The V and J ends lost 2 bases and 7 bases, in that order; junction bases with no gene match: 5. Germline lookup yields CDR1 GTSNPN and CDR2 SVGIG (reference sequence). The CDR3 DNA reads TGTGCCTGGAGTCCCGGACAGGGGGGAGAGCAGTACTTC. This translates into CAWSPGQGGEQYF.

V and J are TRBV2 and TRBJ1-1; D perhaps matches TRBD1 (6 bases). Germline V lookup: CDR1 SNHLY, CDR2 FYNNEI. This CDR3 comprises 11 residues. Trimming stripped 11 bases from V and 4 bases from J, with 11 bases between. CDR3 region: CACTGSTEAFF. As DNA, the CDR3 is TGTGCCTGTACAGGGTCCACTGAAGCTTTCTTT.

There are a few counts of this clone. The V gene is TRBV5-8, the J gene TRBJ1-6, with D tentatively TRBD1 (5 bases). CDR3 length: 12 amino acids. Germline-derived CDR1 and CDR2 are SGHTS and YDEGEE. Trimming cost V 4 bases and J 14 bases, with 13 bases left between them. The CDR3 coding sequence is TGTGCCAGCAGCATCAGGGCAGAGGCCCTCCACTTT. Amino acids: CASSIRAEALHF.

The chain uses TRBV1 and TRBJ2-7; no check of the table's D call, TRBD2, against the DNA was made. TRBV1 is a pseudogene. The CDR3 has 16 residues. CDR3 region: CTSSHLAAWGSYEQYF. The CDR3 DNA reads TGCACCAGCAGCCATTTAGCGGCATGGGGGTCCTACGAGCAGTACTTC.

This clone was found a few times. V usage is TRBV2 and J usage is TRBJ2-3; D might be TRBD2 (5 bases). Trimming pared 6 bases from V and 2 bases from J, leaving 12 bases between. The length of the CDR3 is 14 residues. The germline V gene encodes CDR1 SNHLY and CDR2 FYNNEI. CDR3 region: CASRLARTTDTQYF. CDR3 sequence (DNA): TGTGCCAGCAGATTAGCGAGAACCACAGATACGCAGTATTTT.

This clone is medium-sized by share. The J gene is TRBJ1-6, the V gene TRBV4-2; no firm D call. Trimming removed 2 bases at V and 5 bases at J, with 4 bases between. The CDR3 contains 13 residues. Germline V gene data show CDR1 as LGHNA and CDR2 as YNFKEQ. The CDR3 loop is CASSQHNNSPLHF. CDR3 DNA: TGTGCCAGCAGCCAACACAATAATTCACCCCTCCACTTT.

Only one count was recorded for this clone. V gene TRBV11-2 combines with J gene TRBJ2-4; D possibly corresponds to TRBD2 (7 bases). Germline lookup yields CDR1 SGHAT and CDR2 FQNNGV. V was clipped by 6 bases and J by 1 base, with 19 bases between them. CDR3 length: 17 amino acids. CDR3 sequence (DNA): TGTGCCAGCAGGAGCGGGGAGTTAGGGGGGGCCAAAAACATTCAGTACTTC. It specifies CASRSGELGGAKNIQYF.

In its sample, this clone was seen once. The V call is TRBV6-1, the J call TRBJ2-7; TRBD1 aligns across 10 bases. The germline gives CDR1 MNHNS, CDR2 SASEGT. Trimming at V came to 0 bases and at J to 2 bases, leaving 7 bases not matched to a gene. The CDR3 runs to 17 residues. The CDR3: CASSEAQTGGPAYEQYF. CDR3 bases: TGTGCCAGCAGTGAAGCTCAGACAGGGGGCCCCGCCTACGAGCAGTACTTC.

The chain recombines TRBV9 with TRBJ1-1; 11 nucleotides line up with TRBD1. Per the germline V gene, CDR1 is SGDLS and CDR2 is YYNGEE. V lost 3 bases and J lost 3; bases outside the gene matches: 4. The CDR3 runs 15 residues. The CDR3 here is CASSAGQGADTEAFF. The CDR3 DNA reads as TGTGCCAGCAGCGCCGGACAGGGGGCGGACACTGAAGCTTTCTTT.

V usage is TRBV27 and J usage is TRBJ2-5, with unresolved D. Trimming removed 3 bases from V and 3 bases from J, with 8 bases in between. This CDR3 is built from 13 residues. The germline gives CDR1 MNHEY, CDR2 SMNVEV (reference sequence). In nucleotides, the CDR3 is TGTGCCAGCAGTTTCGGCAGGAAAGAGACCCAGTACTTC. It yields the protein CASSFGRKETQYF.

This chain links TRBV24-1 with TRBJ2-2; no clear D gene. CDR3 length: 14 residues. Germline CDR1 is KGHDR and CDR2 is SFDVKD. Trimming left V 0 bases short and J 6 bases short, with 7 bases between. The CDR3 loop is CATSDLFPSGELFF. CDR3 coding DNA: TGTGCCACCAGTGATTTGTTCCCGTCCGGGGAGCTGTTTTTT.

The V call is TRBV4-2, the J call TRBJ1-5; 8 bases line up with TRBD1. The V and J ends lost 5 bases and 0 bases, in that order; junction bases with no gene match: 6. CDR3 length: 16 amino acids. The germline CDR1 and CDR2 sequences are LGHNA and YNFKEQ. Here the CDR3 reads CASSLQGGYSNQPQHF. The CDR3 DNA sequence: TGTGCCAGCAGCTTACAGGGGGGGTATAGCAATCAGCCCCAGCATTTT.